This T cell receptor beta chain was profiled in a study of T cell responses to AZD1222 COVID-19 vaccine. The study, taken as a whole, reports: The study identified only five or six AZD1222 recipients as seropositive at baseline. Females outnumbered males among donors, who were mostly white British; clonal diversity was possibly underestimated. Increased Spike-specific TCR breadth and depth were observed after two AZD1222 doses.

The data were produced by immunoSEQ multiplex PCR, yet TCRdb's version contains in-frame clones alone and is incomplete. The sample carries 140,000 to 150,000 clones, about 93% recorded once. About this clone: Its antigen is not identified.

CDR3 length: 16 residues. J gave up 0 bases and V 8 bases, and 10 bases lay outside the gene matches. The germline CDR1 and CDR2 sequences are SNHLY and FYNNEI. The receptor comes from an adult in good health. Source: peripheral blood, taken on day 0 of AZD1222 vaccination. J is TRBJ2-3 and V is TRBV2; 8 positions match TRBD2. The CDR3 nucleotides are TGTGCCAGCCATAGAACGGAGCGGGGGAGCACAGATACGCAGTATTTT. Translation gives CASHRTERGSTDTQYF.